Listed below are T cell receptor beta chains from one sample, sequenced in a study of cytomegalovirus exposure and HLA in healthy donors. Generated by immunoSEQ multiplex PCR, the TCRdb table keeps only in-frame clones and is missing some. The sample holds about 160,000 clones, over 80% seen once. Sequences were obtained from PBMCs. All receptors derive from a male donor in good health and CMV-seropositive. Both conserved end residues are part of each CDR3. The D gene is left open where the match is weak. A row's size may be missing; if present it is once, few, many or a size class.

J gene: TRBJ2-1; CDR3 length: 15; V gene: TRBV28; clone size: -; D gene: -; CDR3 protein: CASSLTVSSYNEQFF; CDR3 DNA: TGTGCCAGCAGCCTCACAGTAAGCTCCTACAATGAGCAGTTCTTC
J gene: TRBJ2-1; CDR3 length: 14; V gene: TRBV30; clone size: -; D gene: TRBD2; CDR3 protein: CAWTTGTSVSEQFF; CDR3 DNA: TGTGCCTGGACTACAGGGACTAGCGTTTCTGAGCAGTTCTTC
J gene: TRBJ2-2; CDR3 length: 14; V gene: TRBV27; clone size: -; D gene: -; CDR3 protein: CASSLGATTGELFF; CDR3 DNA: TGTGCCAGCAGTCTAGGTGCGACCACCGGGGAGCTGTTTTTT
J gene: TRBJ2-2; CDR3 length: 17; V gene: TRBV9; clone size: -; D gene: TRBD2; CDR3 protein: CASSGPGLAGVTGELFF; CDR3 DNA: TGTGCCAGCAGCGGCCCGGGACTAGCGGGCGTCACCGGGGAGCTGTTTTTT
J gene: TRBJ1-5; CDR3 length: 15; V gene: TRBV15; clone size: few; D gene: -; CDR3 protein: CATSRGGGSNQPQHF; CDR3 DNA: TGTGCCACCAGCAGAGGCGGGGGCAGCAATCAGCCCCAGCATTTT
J gene: TRBJ2-1; CDR3 length: 17; V gene: TRBV5-1; clone size: -; D gene: -; CDR3 protein: CASSLASTGRTYNEQFF; CDR3 DNA: TGCGCCAGCAGCTTGGCTTCGACAGGTCGAACGTACAATGAGCAGTTCTTC
J gene: TRBJ2-1; CDR3 length: 16; V gene: TRBV9; clone size: once; D gene: TRBD1; CDR3 protein: CASSAPTGTAYNEQFF; CDR3 DNA: TGTGCCAGCAGCGCTCCAACCGGGACAGCCTACAATGAGCAGTTCTTC
J gene: TRBJ2-7; CDR3 length: 12; V gene: TRBV28; clone size: -; D gene: -; CDR3 protein: CASSLTSNRQYF; CDR3 DNA: TGTGCCAGCAGTTTGACTAGTAATAGGCAGTACTTC
J gene: TRBJ2-5; CDR3 length: 15; V gene: TRBV6-5; clone size: -; D gene: TRBD2; CDR3 protein: CASTGLAGDKETQYF; CDR3 DNA: TGTGCCAGCACGGGACTAGCGGGAGATAAGGAGACCCAGTACTTC
J gene: TRBJ2-7; CDR3 length: 14; V gene: TRBV19; clone size: -; D gene: -; CDR3 protein: CASSIGTEEDEQYF; CDR3 DNA: TGTGCCAGTAGTATAGGCACCGAGGAGGACGAGCAGTACTTC
J gene: TRBJ2-7; CDR3 length: 16; V gene: TRBV19; clone size: -; D gene: TRBD2; CDR3 protein: CASSTGGSYSIYEQYF; CDR3 DNA: TGTGCCAGTAGTACCGGGGGGAGCTACTCTATTTACGAGCAGTACTTC
J gene: TRBJ2-5; CDR3 length: 14; V gene: TRBV9; clone size: -; D gene: -; CDR3 protein: CASSAGAPQETQYF; CDR3 DNA: TGTGCCAGCAGCGCTGGGGCCCCCCAAGAGACCCAGTACTTC
J gene: TRBJ1-3; CDR3 length: 18; V gene: TRBV4-2; clone size: -; D gene: TRBD1; CDR3 protein: CASSQEDWGQGSGNTIYF; CDR3 DNA: TGTGCCAGCAGCCAAGAAGATTGGGGACAGGGTTCCGGAAACACCATATATTTT
J gene: TRBJ1-5; CDR3 length: 14; V gene: TRBV19; clone size: -; D gene: -; CDR3 protein: CASSSNYRDQPQHF; CDR3 DNA: TGTGCCAGTAGTTCAAATTACAGGGATCAGCCCCAGCATTTT
J gene: TRBJ2-3; CDR3 length: 16; V gene: TRBV7-8; clone size: -; D gene: TRBD2; CDR3 protein: CASSFDFSGSTDTQYF; CDR3 DNA: TGTGCCAGCAGCTTTGATTTTAGCGGGAGCACAGATACGCAGTATTTT
J gene: TRBJ2-3; CDR3 length: 18; V gene: TRBV7-3; clone size: -; D gene: TRBD1; CDR3 protein: CASSSPSTGMGRTDTQYF; CDR3 DNA: TGTGCCAGCAGCTCACCTTCGACAGGGATGGGTCGGACAGATACGCAGTATTTT
J gene: TRBJ2-3; CDR3 length: 16; V gene: TRBV7-2; clone size: -; D gene: TRBD2; CDR3 protein: CASSPRTSGRGDTQYF; CDR3 DNA: TGTGCCAGCAGCCCCCGGACTAGCGGGAGGGGAGATACGCAGTATTTT
J gene: TRBJ2-1; CDR3 length: 12; V gene: TRBV13; clone size: -; D gene: -; CDR3 protein: CASSSQPQEQFF; CDR3 DNA: TGTGCCAGCAGCTCACAGCCCCAGGAGCAGTTCTTC
J gene: TRBJ2-1; CDR3 length: 13; V gene: TRBV9; clone size: -; D gene: -; CDR3 protein: CASRGLGARGQFF; CDR3 DNA: TGTGCCAGCAGGGGTTTGGGGGCCCGCGGACAGTTCTTC
J gene: TRBJ2-7; CDR3 length: 15; V gene: TRBV5-6; clone size: few; D gene: -; CDR3 protein: CASSRGGLGFYEQYF; CDR3 DNA: TGTGCCAGCAGCCGGGGAGGCCTGGGTTTCTACGAGCAGTACTTC
J gene: TRBJ2-7; CDR3 length: 14; V gene: TRBV5-1; clone size: -; D gene: TRBD1; CDR3 protein: CASSRGQGVNEQYF; CDR3 DNA: TGCGCCAGCAGCAGGGGACAGGGCGTCAACGAGCAGTACTTC
J gene: TRBJ2-5; CDR3 length: 14; V gene: TRBV28; clone size: -; D gene: -; CDR3 protein: CASSPGWGQETQYF; CDR3 DNA: TGTGCCAGCAGTCCGGGGTGGGGCCAAGAGACCCAGTACTTC
J gene: TRBJ2-7; CDR3 length: 12; V gene: TRBV6-5; clone size: -; D gene: TRBD1; CDR3 protein: CARRDRTYEQYF; CDR3 DNA: TGTGCCAGAAGGGACAGGACCTACGAGCAGTACTTC
J gene: TRBJ2-1; CDR3 length: 11; V gene: TRBV20-1; clone size: -; D gene: -; CDR3 protein: CSATLPNEQFF; CDR3 DNA: TGCAGTGCTACCCTCCCCAATGAGCAGTTCTTC
J gene: TRBJ1-2; CDR3 length: 10; V gene: TRBV30; clone size: -; D gene: -; CDR3 protein: CAWGQVGYTF; CDR3 DNA: TGTGCCTGGGGTCAGGTGGGCTACACCTTC
J gene: TRBJ2-2; CDR3 length: 15; V gene: TRBV27; clone size: -; D gene: -; CDR3 protein: CASSSRFAGSGELFF; CDR3 DNA: TGTGCCAGCAGTTCAAGGTTTGCAGGGTCCGGGGAGCTGTTTTTT
J gene: TRBJ1-4; CDR3 length: 17; V gene: TRBV4-1; clone size: -; D gene: TRBD1; CDR3 protein: CASSQSWTGSTNEKLFF; CDR3 DNA: TGCGCCAGCAGCCAATCCTGGACAGGTTCAACTAATGAAAAACTGTTTTTT
J gene: TRBJ1-4; CDR3 length: 14; V gene: TRBV19; clone size: -; D gene: -; CDR3 protein: CASKGIGTNEKLFF; CDR3 DNA: TGTGCCAGTAAGGGGATAGGGACTAATGAAAAACTGTTTTTT
J gene: TRBJ2-7; CDR3 length: 16; V gene: TRBV27; clone size: once; D gene: TRBD2; CDR3 protein: CASSPLAGSSSYEQYF; CDR3 DNA: TGTGCCAGCAGTCCTCTAGCGGGAAGTAGCTCCTACGAGCAGTACTTC
J gene: TRBJ1-6; CDR3 length: 17; V gene: TRBV5-1; clone size: -; D gene: -; CDR3 protein: CASSLVGAGVGNSPLHF; CDR3 DNA: TGCGCCAGCAGCTTGGTAGGGGCTGGGGTTGGGAATTCACCCCTCCACTTT
J gene: TRBJ1-6; CDR3 length: 15; V gene: TRBV7-2; clone size: -; D gene: TRBD1; CDR3 protein: CASSLAGQGNSPLHF; CDR3 DNA: TGTGCCAGCAGCTTGGCGGGACAGGGTAATTCACCCCTCCACTTT
J gene: TRBJ1-2; CDR3 length: 15; V gene: TRBV28; clone size: -; D gene: -; CDR3 protein: CASSLPGHPHYGYTF; CDR3 DNA: TGTGCCAGCAGCCTCCCGGGACACCCCCACTATGGCTACACCTTC
J gene: TRBJ2-7; CDR3 length: 12; V gene: TRBV5-6; clone size: -; D gene: -; CDR3 protein: CASSLQGPGEYF; CDR3 DNA: TGTGCCAGCAGCCTACAGGGGCCGGGGGAGTACTTC
J gene: TRBJ2-5; CDR3 length: 15; V gene: TRBV25-1; clone size: few; D gene: TRBD2; CDR3 protein: CASSEGLAGAETQYF; CDR3 DNA: TGTGCCAGCAGTGAAGGGCTAGCGGGAGCGGAGACCCAGTACTTC
J gene: TRBJ1-1; CDR3 length: 16; V gene: TRBV5-1; clone size: few; D gene: -; CDR3 protein: CASSPAQLGQNTEAFF; CDR3 DNA: TGCGCCAGCAGCCCGGCTCAATTAGGACAGAACACTGAAGCTTTCTTT
J gene: TRBJ2-7; CDR3 length: 11; V gene: TRBV25-1; clone size: -; D gene: TRBD1; CDR3 protein: CASLGQVEQYF; CDR3 DNA: TGTGCCAGCCTCGGACAGGTAGAGCAGTACTTC
J gene: TRBJ2-1; CDR3 length: 17; V gene: TRBV7-9; clone size: -; D gene: -; CDR3 protein: CASSSPSRSDPYNEQFF; CDR3 DNA: TGTGCCAGCAGCTCCCCCTCTCGGAGCGATCCCTACAATGAGCAGTTCTTC
J gene: TRBJ2-5; CDR3 length: 16; V gene: TRBV5-4; clone size: few; D gene: TRBD2; CDR3 protein: CASSPGLAEYQETQYF; CDR3 DNA: TGTGCCAGCAGCCCTGGACTAGCAGAGTACCAAGAGACCCAGTACTTC
J gene: TRBJ1-2; CDR3 length: 15; V gene: TRBV7-9; clone size: once; D gene: -; CDR3 protein: CASSSSGTTFSGYTF; CDR3 DNA: TGTGCCAGCAGCTCCTCCGGGACTACGTTCTCTGGCTACACCTTC
J gene: TRBJ2-1; CDR3 length: 18; V gene: TRBV7-2; clone size: -; D gene: TRBD2; CDR3 protein: CASSLEGLAGVAYNEQFF; CDR3 DNA: TGTGCCAGCAGCTTAGAGGGACTAGCGGGAGTGGCCTACAATGAGCAGTTCTTC
J gene: TRBJ1-5; CDR3 length: 14; V gene: TRBV19; clone size: -; D gene: -; CDR3 protein: CASSPRTVNQPQHF; CDR3 DNA: TGTGCCAGTAGTCCCCGGACAGTGAATCAGCCCCAGCATTTT
J gene: TRBJ2-7; CDR3 length: 15; V gene: TRBV9; clone size: -; D gene: -; CDR3 protein: CASSVGDSTSYEQYF; CDR3 DNA: TGTGCCAGCAGCGTAGGAGACAGCACCTCCTACGAGCAGTACTTC
J gene: TRBJ1-2; CDR3 length: 14; V gene: TRBV9; clone size: once; D gene: -; CDR3 protein: CASSLNGQNYGYTF; CDR3 DNA: TGTGCCAGCAGCCTTAACGGACAGAACTATGGCTACACCTTC
J gene: TRBJ1-2; CDR3 length: 15; V gene: TRBV7-2; clone size: -; D gene: TRBD1; CDR3 protein: CASSLRTGSLGGYTF; CDR3 DNA: TGTGCCAGCAGCTTACGGACAGGGTCGCTCGGGGGCTACACCTTC
J gene: TRBJ2-1; CDR3 length: 16; V gene: TRBV27; clone size: -; D gene: TRBD2; CDR3 protein: CASSLPTGTSDAPQFF; CDR3 DNA: TGTGCCAGCAGTTTACCCACCGGGACTAGCGATGCACCACAGTTCTTC
J gene: TRBJ2-7; CDR3 length: 15; V gene: TRBV2; clone size: few; D gene: TRBD1; CDR3 protein: CAGRAGTAIDYEQYF; CDR3 DNA: TGTGCCGGTAGGGCCGGGACAGCTATTGACTACGAGCAGTACTTC
J gene: TRBJ2-2; CDR3 length: 16; V gene: TRBV2; clone size: few; D gene: -; CDR3 protein: CASSDPGPGSTGELFF; CDR3 DNA: TGTGCCAGCAGTGATCCCGGCCCAGGGTCCACCGGGGAGCTGTTTTTT
J gene: TRBJ2-3; CDR3 length: 18; V gene: TRBV9; clone size: -; D gene: TRBD1; CDR3 protein: CASSRGQALIPSTDTQYF; CDR3 DNA: TGTGCCAGCAGCCGGGGACAGGCCCTTATTCCTAGCACAGATACGCAGTATTTT
J gene: TRBJ1-2; CDR3 length: 13; V gene: TRBV27; clone size: -; D gene: -; CDR3 protein: CASSRSRGVGYTF; CDR3 DNA: TGTGCCAGCAGTCGATCCAGGGGTGTGGGCTACACCTTC
J gene: TRBJ1-1; CDR3 length: 13; V gene: TRBV7-3; clone size: few; D gene: -; CDR3 protein: CASSFTADTEAFF; CDR3 DNA: TGTGCCAGCAGCTTTACAGCGGACACTGAAGCTTTCTTT
J gene: TRBJ2-5; CDR3 length: 17; V gene: TRBV5-4; clone size: -; D gene: -; CDR3 protein: CASSPGGKIGGEETQYF; CDR3 DNA: TGTGCCAGCAGCCCGGGTGGAAAGATCGGCGGGGAAGAGACCCAGTACTTC
J gene: TRBJ2-1; CDR3 length: 14; V gene: TRBV27; clone size: -; D gene: -; CDR3 protein: CASRGGGGLDEQFF; CDR3 DNA: TGTGCCAGCCGAGGAGGGGGCGGGTTAGATGAGCAGTTCTTC
J gene: TRBJ2-1; CDR3 length: 15; V gene: TRBV6-5; clone size: -; D gene: TRBD2; CDR3 protein: CASRLAGGPYNEQFF; CDR3 DNA: TGTGCCAGCAGACTAGCGGGAGGCCCCTACAATGAGCAGTTCTTC